The rows below give T cell receptor beta chains drawn from one sample of a study of T cell responses to AZD1222 COVID-19 vaccine. Method: immunoSEQ multiplex PCR; TCRdb's copy keeps in-frame clones and lacks some. The repertoire holds about 140,000 clones, with more than 70% as singletons. The sequenced sample was peripheral blood, obtained on day 0 of AZD1222 vaccination. The source is an adult in good health. CDR3s include the opening cysteine and the closing phenylalanine or tryptophan. Each record gives: V gene, J gene, D gene, clone size, CDR3 protein, CDR3 DNA. The D gene is left open where the match is weak. Clone size is given for some rows only: seen once, a few or many times, or a class if the clone is expanded.

V gene: TRBV6-2/TRBV6-3
J gene: TRBJ1-1
D gene: -
clone size: -
CDR3 protein: CASSQQGFGTEAFF
CDR3 DNA: TGTGCCAGCAGTCAGCAGGGATTCGGCACTGAAGCTTTCTTT

V gene: TRBV6-5
J gene: TRBJ2-3
D gene: TRBD2
clone size: -
CDR3 protein: CASTRGGVLTDTQYF
CDR3 DNA: TGTGCCAGCACCCGTGGGGGGGTACTCACAGATACGCAGTATTTT

V gene: TRBV5-8
J gene: TRBJ1-6
D gene: -
clone size: -
CDR3 protein: CASSVGGNNSPLHF
CDR3 DNA: TGTGCCAGCAGCGTTGGGGGGAACAATTCACCCCTCCACTTT

V gene: TRBV23-1
J gene: TRBJ2-3
D gene: TRBD2
clone size: few
CDR3 protein: CASSHTSGRFGTDTQYF
CDR3 DNA: TGCGCCAGCAGTCACACTAGCGGGAGGTTTGGCACAGATACGCAGTATTTT

V gene: TRBV6-1
J gene: TRBJ2-1
D gene: -
clone size: -
CDR3 protein: CASSEEGGVGGNEQFF
CDR3 DNA: TGTGCCAGCAGTGAAGAAGGTGGGGTGGGAGGCAATGAGCAGTTCTTC

V gene: TRBV5-3
J gene: TRBJ1-2
D gene: TRBD1
clone size: -
CDR3 protein: CARSLERDRADLYGYTF
CDR3 DNA: TGTGCCAGAAGCTTGGAACGGGACAGGGCCGATCTCTATGGCTACACCTTC

V gene: TRBV7-6
J gene: TRBJ2-3
D gene: -
clone size: -
CDR3 protein: CASSPQGTATDTQYF
CDR3 DNA: TGTGCCAGCAGCCCACAGGGAACTGCCACAGATACGCAGTATTTT

V gene: TRBV7-2
J gene: TRBJ2-5
D gene: -
clone size: -
CDR3 protein: CASSLSRLQETQYF
CDR3 DNA: TGTGCCAGCAGCTTATCTAGGCTTCAAGAGACCCAGTACTTC

V gene: TRBV4-1
J gene: TRBJ2-7
D gene: -
clone size: -
CDR3 protein: CASSQAGSFPYEQYF
CDR3 DNA: TGCGCCAGCAGCCAAGCTGGGTCATTCCCCTACGAGCAGTACTTC

V gene: TRBV5-1
J gene: TRBJ1-1
D gene: -
clone size: once
CDR3 protein: CASSQMMDSQGGNTEAFF
CDR3 DNA: TGCGCCAGCAGTCAAATGATGGACAGTCAGGGAGGAAACACTGAAGCTTTCTTT

V gene: TRBV7-9
J gene: TRBJ2-7
D gene: TRBD2
clone size: once
CDR3 protein: CASSPGLAGRPPYEQYF
CDR3 DNA: TGTGCCAGCAGCCCGGGACTAGCGGGACGACCTCCCTACGAGCAGTACTTC

V gene: TRBV28
J gene: TRBJ2-3
D gene: TRBD2
clone size: -
CDR3 protein: CASSLLTSGGTDTQYF
CDR3 DNA: TGTGCCAGCAGTCTCCTGACTAGCGGGGGCACAGATACGCAGTATTTT

V gene: TRBV7-9
J gene: TRBJ2-7
D gene: -
clone size: -
CDR3 protein: CASSPRDRRVYEQYF
CDR3 DNA: TGTGCCAGCAGCCCGCGGGACCGGAGGGTCTACGAGCAGTACTTC

V gene: TRBV10-2
J gene: TRBJ2-1
D gene: -
clone size: -
CDR3 protein: CASSTGDYNEQFF
CDR3 DNA: TGCGCCAGCAGCACCGGGGACTACAATGAGCAGTTCTTC

V gene: TRBV13
J gene: TRBJ1-3
D gene: -
clone size: -
CDR3 protein: CASSPHSGNTIYF
CDR3 DNA: TGTGCCAGCAGCCCACACTCTGGAAACACCATATATTTT

V gene: TRBV29-1
J gene: TRBJ1-2
D gene: -
clone size: -
CDR3 protein: CSVGEFYGYTF
CDR3 DNA: TGCAGCGTTGGGGAGTTCTATGGCTACACCTTC

V gene: TRBV4-3
J gene: TRBJ1-2
D gene: TRBD1
clone size: once
CDR3 protein: CASSQIGQGIGGYTF
CDR3 DNA: TGCGCCAGCAGCCAGATCGGACAGGGGATCGGTGGCTACACCTTC

V gene: TRBV6-9
J gene: TRBJ1-1
D gene: -
clone size: -
CDR3 protein: CASSYAGHQNTEAFF
CDR3 DNA: TGTGCCAGCAGTTATGCGGGACACCAGAACACTGAAGCTTTCTTT

V gene: TRBV5-1
J gene: TRBJ2-1
D gene: -
clone size: -
CDR3 protein: CASSRGQSTYNEQFF
CDR3 DNA: TGCGCCAGCAGCCGGGGGCAATCGACCTACAATGAGCAGTTCTTC

V gene: TRBV9
J gene: TRBJ2-6
D gene: -
clone size: -
CDR3 protein: CASSLEGPGANVLTF
CDR3 DNA: TGTGCCAGCAGCCTAGAGGGTCCTGGGGCCAACGTCCTGACTTTC

V gene: TRBV2
J gene: TRBJ1-1
D gene: -
clone size: -
CDR3 protein: CASRGEVVNTEAFF
CDR3 DNA: TGTGCCAGCAGGGGGGAAGTGGTGAACACTGAAGCTTTCTTT

V gene: TRBV19
J gene: TRBJ2-3
D gene: TRBD2
clone size: -
CDR3 protein: CASSIGLAGGSSTDTQYF
CDR3 DNA: TGTGCCAGTAGTATAGGACTAGCGGGGGGCTCGAGCACAGATACGCAGTATTTT

V gene: TRBV11-2
J gene: TRBJ1-6
D gene: -
clone size: -
CDR3 protein: CASSFQGGYNSPLHF
CDR3 DNA: TGTGCCAGCAGCTTTCAAGGGGGTTATAATTCACCCCTCCACTTT

V gene: TRBV7-8
J gene: TRBJ2-1
D gene: -
clone size: -
CDR3 protein: CASSKDRPDNEQFF
CDR3 DNA: TGTGCCAGCAGCAAAGACAGGCCCGACAATGAGCAGTTCTTC

V gene: TRBV7-9
J gene: TRBJ2-5
D gene: -
clone size: -
CDR3 protein: CASSLSGPRGETQYF
CDR3 DNA: TGTGCCAGCAGCTTGTCGGGACCTAGGGGGGAGACCCAGTACTTC

V gene: TRBV3-1/TRBV3-2
J gene: TRBJ2-1
D gene: -
clone size: -
CDR3 protein: CASRLTEGSGEQFF
CDR3 DNA: TGTGCCAGCAGACTGACAGAGGGCTCCGGTGAGCAGTTCTTC

V gene: TRBV18
J gene: TRBJ1-4
D gene: -
clone size: once
CDR3 protein: CASSRGEGLELFF
CDR3 DNA: TGTGCCAGCTCACGGGGCGAGGGGCTTGAACTGTTTTTT

V gene: TRBV6-1
J gene: TRBJ1-2
D gene: TRBD1
clone size: -
CDR3 protein: CASSEGDRGTHGYTF
CDR3 DNA: TGTGCCAGCAGTGAGGGGGACAGGGGGACGCATGGCTACACCTTC

V gene: TRBV11-2
J gene: TRBJ2-3
D gene: -
clone size: -
CDR3 protein: CASSLLALDTQYF
CDR3 DNA: TGTGCCAGCAGCTTACTAGCCTTAGATACGCAGTATTTT

V gene: TRBV7-7
J gene: TRBJ2-5
D gene: TRBD1
clone size: -
CDR3 protein: CASSQFPRGRWETQYF
CDR3 DNA: TGTGCCAGCAGCCAATTCCCCAGGGGGCGCTGGGAGACCCAGTACTTC

V gene: TRBV30
J gene: TRBJ2-3
D gene: -
clone size: -
CDR3 protein: CAWSVRRADTQYF
CDR3 DNA: TGTGCCTGGAGTGTTAGAAGAGCAGATACGCAGTATTTT

V gene: TRBV6-6
J gene: TRBJ2-5
D gene: -
clone size: -
CDR3 protein: CASSPALGGGEQETQYF
CDR3 DNA: TGTGCCAGCAGTCCAGCTCTGGGAGGGGGGGAACAAGAGACCCAGTACTTC

V gene: TRBV3-1/TRBV3-2
J gene: TRBJ1-1
D gene: -
clone size: -
CDR3 protein: CASSQETALNTEAFF
CDR3 DNA: TGTGCCAGCAGCCAAGAAACAGCCTTGAACACTGAAGCTTTCTTT

V gene: TRBV2
J gene: TRBJ2-7
D gene: -
clone size: -
CDR3 protein: CASSEAWKGDEQYF
CDR3 DNA: TGTGCCAGCAGTGAAGCCTGGAAAGGTGACGAGCAGTACTTC

V gene: TRBV18
J gene: TRBJ2-1
D gene: TRBD2
clone size: -
CDR3 protein: CASSRLADDNEQFF
CDR3 DNA: TGTGCCAGCTCAAGACTAGCGGACGACAATGAGCAGTTCTTC

V gene: TRBV18
J gene: TRBJ1-4
D gene: -
clone size: -
CDR3 protein: CASSPSAGRSTNEKLFF
CDR3 DNA: TGTGCCAGCTCACCTTCGGCCGGTCGTTCAACTAATGAAAAACTGTTTTTT

V gene: TRBV4-1
J gene: TRBJ1-1
D gene: -
clone size: once
CDR3 protein: CASSQARGTEAFF
CDR3 DNA: TGCGCCAGCAGCCAAGCTAGGGGCACTGAAGCTTTCTTT

V gene: TRBV4-3
J gene: TRBJ1-6
D gene: -
clone size: -
CDR3 protein: CASSQGGFGNSPLHF
CDR3 DNA: TGCGCCAGCAGCCAAGGGGGGTTTGGGAATTCACCCCTCCACTTT

V gene: TRBV5-5
J gene: TRBJ1-3
D gene: -
clone size: -
CDR3 protein: CASSFGADSGNTIYF
CDR3 DNA: TGTGCCAGCAGCTTTGGGGCGGACTCTGGAAACACCATATATTTT

V gene: TRBV6-1
J gene: TRBJ2-5
D gene: -
clone size: -
CDR3 protein: CASSERRGRLQETQYF
CDR3 DNA: TGTGCCAGCAGTGAGCGGAGAGGCAGGCTCCAAGAGACCCAGTACTTC

V gene: TRBV27
J gene: TRBJ1-5
D gene: -
clone size: -
CDR3 protein: CASSYLSNQPQHF
CDR3 DNA: TGTGCCAGCAGTTATTTGAGCAATCAGCCCCAGCATTTT

V gene: TRBV6-2/TRBV6-3
J gene: TRBJ2-6
D gene: -
clone size: -
CDR3 protein: CASSPDRISGANVLTF
CDR3 DNA: TGTGCCAGCAGTCCCGACAGGATCTCTGGGGCCAACGTCCTGACTTTC

V gene: TRBV5-6
J gene: TRBJ1-2
D gene: TRBD1
clone size: few
CDR3 protein: CASSMGQGVSYGYTF
CDR3 DNA: TGTGCCAGCAGCATGGGACAGGGGGTTAGCTATGGCTACACCTTC

V gene: TRBV28
J gene: TRBJ1-6
D gene: -
clone size: -
CDR3 protein: CASSPRGGYNSPLHF
CDR3 DNA: TGTGCCAGCAGCCCGCGGGGCGGTTATAATTCACCCCTCCACTTT

V gene: TRBV11-1
J gene: TRBJ2-3
D gene: TRBD2
clone size: -
CDR3 protein: CASSKLAGGHQNTQYF
CDR3 DNA: TGTGCCAGCAGCAAACTAGCGGGGGGGCATCAAAATACGCAGTATTTT

V gene: TRBV5-4
J gene: TRBJ2-7
D gene: TRBD1
clone size: once
CDR3 protein: CASSLGTGDTYEQYF
CDR3 DNA: TGTGCCAGCAGCTTGGGGACAGGGGACACCTACGAGCAGTACTTC

V gene: TRBV28
J gene: TRBJ1-2
D gene: -
clone size: few
CDR3 protein: CASRGSGGISGYTF
CDR3 DNA: TGTGCCAGCAGGGGATCCGGGGGCATAAGCGGCTACACCTTC

V gene: TRBV6-6
J gene: TRBJ1-1
D gene: -
clone size: once
CDR3 protein: CASKLLRDTEAFF
CDR3 DNA: TGTGCCAGCAAACTACTCAGGGACACTGAAGCTTTCTTT

V gene: TRBV5-4
J gene: TRBJ2-2
D gene: TRBD1
clone size: -
CDR3 protein: CASSLQGAVGELFF
CDR3 DNA: TGTGCCAGCAGCCTACAGGGGGCGGTCGGGGAGCTGTTTTTT

V gene: TRBV7-9
J gene: TRBJ2-3
D gene: -
clone size: -
CDR3 protein: CASSLAALDTQYF
CDR3 DNA: TGTGCCAGCAGCTTAGCTGCCCTGGATACGCAGTATTTT

V gene: TRBV15
J gene: TRBJ1-2
D gene: TRBD1
clone size: -
CDR3 protein: CATSRDLGGAFGYTF
CDR3 DNA: TGTGCCACCAGCAGAGATTTAGGGGGCGCCTTTGGCTACACCTTC